This T cell receptor beta chain emerged from a study of T cell clones after liver transplantation. J gave up 7 bases and V 3 bases, and 8 bases lay outside the gene matches. The CDR3 runs 14 residues. Germline V lookup: CDR1 SGDLS, CDR2 YYNGEE. The assay was immunoSEQ multiplex PCR, and TCRdb's table has in-frame clones only and misses some. The sample has just over 60,000 clones, 60% to 80% seen once. This receptor was obtained from a human donor who received a liver transplant. This chain links TRBV9 with TRBJ2-7, with TRBD1 identical over 9 bases. The material sequenced was CD4+ T cells from blood, taken before liver transplant. CDR3 amino acids: CASSEIGTGKEQYF. CDR3 DNA sequence: TGTGCCAGCAGCGAAATCGGGACAGGGAAGGAGCAGTACTTC.